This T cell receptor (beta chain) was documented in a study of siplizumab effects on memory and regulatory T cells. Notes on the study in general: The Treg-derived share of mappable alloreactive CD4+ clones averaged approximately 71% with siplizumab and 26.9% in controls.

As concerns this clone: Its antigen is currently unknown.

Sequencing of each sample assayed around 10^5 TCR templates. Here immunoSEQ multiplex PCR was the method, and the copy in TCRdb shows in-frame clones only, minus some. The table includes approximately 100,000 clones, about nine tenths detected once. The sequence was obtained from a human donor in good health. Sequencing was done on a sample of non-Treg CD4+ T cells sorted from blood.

The chain's CDR3 is CASRRGATYEQYF. The CDR3 DNA sequence: TGCGCCAGCCGCCGGGGGGCCACCTACGAGCAGTACTTC. The chain carries TRBV4-1 and TRBJ2-7; TRBD2 might be the D (7 bases). Germline CDR1 and CDR2: MGHRA and YSYEKL. V was clipped by 8 bases and J by 2 bases, with 13 bases between them. The CDR3 length is 13 residues.